The 31 T cell receptor beta chains reported below all come from one sample, sequenced in a study of cytomegalovirus exposure and HLA in healthy donors (TCRdb year 2017). Libraries were prepared through the immunoSEQ multiplex PCR assay. For the multiplex PCR, a mixture combining 60 forward primers for TCR Vbeta segments and 13 reverse primers for TCR Jbeta segments was used. TCRdb took over this immuneACCESS table, retaining in-frame rearrangements with V and J assigned. Such tables are incomplete; in checked studies, under half of the missing clones stem from an unresolved V gene, and the remainder is unexplained. Per the sample table, the count is under 45,000 clones. 3.5% to 4% of the sample is held by the ten biggest clonotypes. Sequencing used PBMCs. The receptors here all came from a male donor in good health and CMV-seronegative.

The chain employs TRBV6-5 and TRBJ2-7, with 8 bases lining up with TRBD2. Germline assignment: CDR1 MNHEY and CDR2 SVGAGI. The length of the CDR3 is 15 residues. The junction had 1 base not matched to a gene; V was cut back by 0 bases and J by 0 bases. Written as DNA, the CDR3 is TGTGCCAGCAGTTACTCGAGCGGGGGCTCCTACGAGCAGTACTTC. This gives the protein CASSYSSGGSYEQYF.

J is TRBJ2-7 and V is TRBV5-4, with D possibly TRBD1 on 6 matching bases. Trimming stripped 3 bases from V and 2 bases from J, with 12 bases between. The CDR3 loop spans 14 amino acids. CDR1 is SGHNT and CDR2 is YYREEE in the germline V gene (reference sequence). The DNA for the CDR3 is TGTGCCAGCAGCTGGATGGACAGAGCCTACGAGCAGTACTTC. It yields the protein CASSWMDRAYEQYF.

The rearrangement joins TRBV7-9 to TRBJ2-5; 9 nucleotides align to TRBD1. The CDR3 spans 15 residues. V was pared by 5 bases and J by 4 bases, with 8 bases of the junction left unmatched. The V gene's germline CDR1 is SEHNR and CDR2 FQNEAQ (reference sequence). This chain's CDR3 is CASSPRDRDRETQYF. The CDR3 DNA reads TGTGCCAGCAGCCCCCGGGACAGGGATCGAGAGACCCAGTACTTC.

This chain links TRBV28 with TRBJ2-1; 7 positions match TRBD2. The germline V gene has CDR1 MDHEN and CDR2 SYDVKM. J lost 7 bases, V lost 1 base, and 7 bases had no gene match. The CDR3 contains 15 residues. CDR3 sequence (DNA): TGTGCCAGCAGTTTATCGGGGGGTCGGCGTAATGAGCAGTTCTTC. Residues: CASSLSGGRRNEQFF.

This chain uses TRBV6-1 with TRBJ1-1, with 9 bases lining up with TRBD1. After removal of 5 bases from V and 2 bases from J, the junction contained 6 bases not matched to a gene. The CDR3 extends over 15 amino acids. Germline CDR1 and CDR2: MNHNS and SASEGT. The DNA for the CDR3 is TGTGCCAGCAGTCAACTAACAGGGGGCAACACTGAAGCTTTCTTT. Amino acid sequence: CASSQLTGGNTEAFF.

The gene calls are TRBV6-1 and TRBJ1-5; D perhaps matches TRBD1 (5 bases). The CDR3 spans 16 residues. Germline values: CDR1 MNHNS, CDR2 SASEGT. V gave up 3 bases and J gave up 2 bases, with 14 bases separating them. CDR3 bases: TGTGCCAGCAGTGACGCGATTGCGGGGGGCAATCAGCCCCAGCATTTT. This sequence encodes CASSDAIAGGNQPQHF.

The V call is TRBV7-9, the J call TRBJ2-3; TRBD1 matches 7 bases. Looked up from germline, CDR1 is SEHNR and CDR2 is FQNEAQ (reference sequence). J was trimmed by 3 bases and V by 5 bases; bases with no gene match: 8. The CDR3 extends over 15 amino acids. The CDR3 DNA follows: TGTGCCAGCAGCCTGCAAGGGGGCCTAACAGATACGCAGTATTTT. Protein sequence: CASSLQGGLTDTQYF.

V is TRBV19 and J is TRBJ1-1; 7 nucleotides agree with TRBD1. The junction had 0 bases not matched to a gene; V was cut back by 1 base and J by 1 base. Germline lookup yields CDR1 LNHDA and CDR2 SQIVND (reference sequence). The CDR3 has 14 amino acids. DNA for the CDR3: TGTGCCAGTAGTATAGCAGGGGGGAACACTGAAGCTTTCTTT. It specifies CASSIAGGNTEAFF.

The rearrangement joins TRBV4-1 to TRBJ1-1, with no clear D. This CDR3 region has 14 residues. Germline V gene data show CDR1 as MGHRA and CDR2 as YSYEKL. Trimming removed 1 base at V and 3 bases at J, with 9 bases between. The CDR3, as DNA: TGCGCCAGCAGCCAAGTAGGGCGGGACACTGAAGCTTTCTTT. It is translated as CASSQVGRDTEAFF.

This chain uses TRBV9 with TRBJ1-5; 7 nucleotides match TRBD1. This CDR3 is 14 amino acids long. CDR1 is SGDLS, CDR2 YYNGEE, per germline. Germline trimming cut 0 bases from V and 7 bases from J; bases unmatched to any gene: 4. The CDR3 reads CASSVGAGGQPQHF. The CDR3 DNA follows: TGTGCCAGCAGCGTAGGGGCAGGGGGACAGCCCCAGCATTTT.

V usage is TRBV6-5 and J usage is TRBJ2-1, with TRBD1 matching over 9 bases. V was clipped by 6 bases and J by 6 bases; unmatched bases: 6. The CDR3 is 14 amino acids. CDR1 is MNHEY, CDR2 SVGAGI, per germline. The CDR3 is CASRADRGSNEQFF. The CDR3 nucleotides read TGTGCCAGCAGAGCGGACAGGGGAAGCAATGAGCAGTTCTTC.

The CDR3 DNA reads as TGTGCCAGCAGCGCTAGCGGGGCGAAATACAATGAGCAGTTCTTC. This translates into CASSASGAKYNEQFF. The chain employs TRBV7-3 and TRBJ2-1; 9 bases agree with TRBD2. CDR1 SGHTA and CDR2 FQGTGA come from the germline V gene. This CDR3 has 15 amino acids. Losses at the gene ends were 5 bases for V and 4 bases for J; bases not matched to a gene: 6.

The CDR3 is CASSDYSPFQPQHF. CDR3 nucleotides: TGTGCCAGCAGTGATTATAGCCCTTTCCAGCCCCAGCATTTT. The rearrangement joins TRBV2 to TRBJ1-5, with D uncertain. The CDR3 runs 14 residues. CDR1 is SNHLY and CDR2 is FYNNEI in the germline V gene. V gave up 3 bases and J gave up 7 bases, with 13 bases separating them.

This chain joins TRBV14 and TRBJ2-7; possibly TRBD2 for D (6 bases). V dropped 3 bases and J dropped 3 bases, with 18 bases sitting between them. Germline-derived CDR1 and CDR2 are SGHDN and FVKESK. CDR3 length: 16 amino acids. CDR3 amino acids: CASSQGLPRVGYEQYF. The CDR3 DNA reads TGTGCCAGCAGCCAGGGACTCCCGAGGGTTGGCTACGAGCAGTACTTC.

This chain connects TRBV4-1 to TRBJ2-1; 9 positions match TRBD1. Germline loops: CDR1 MGHRA, CDR2 YSYEKL. The CDR3 has 14 amino acids. Trimming at V came to 2 bases and at J to 9 bases, leaving 5 bases not matched to a gene. CDR3 loop: CASSQHPDRGEQFF. The CDR3 DNA follows: TGCGCCAGCAGCCAACACCCGGACAGGGGTGAGCAGTTCTTC.

The chain combines TRBV18 with TRBJ2-5; no clear D. There are 12 residues in the CDR3. Germline assignment: CDR1 KGHSH and CDR2 LQKENI. The V end lost 5 bases, the J end lost 0 bases, and 4 bases lay between the germline ends. The chain's CDR3 is CASSEYQETQYF. CDR3 DNA sequence: TGTGCCAGCTCAGAGTACCAAGAGACCCAGTACTTC.

The V and J genes are TRBV5-8 and TRBJ2-3; D might be TRBD2 (6 bases). Trimming left V 0 bases short and J 3 bases short, with 14 bases between. The V gene's germline CDR1 is SGHTS and CDR2 YDEGEE. The CDR3 has 16 amino acids. Here the CDR3 DNA reads TGTGCCAGCAGCTTGGGGAGGGCAGGGAGGACAGATACGCAGTATTTT. Its protein product is CASSLGRAGRTDTQYF.

J is TRBJ2-7 and V is TRBV5-1; D call uncertain. Germline V gene lookup returns CDR1 SGHRS and CDR2 YFSETQ. The CDR3 extends over 11 amino acids. Trimming cost V 4 bases and J 3 bases, with 5 bases left between them. The CDR3 nucleotides read TGCGCCAGCAGCCAGAACTACGAGCAGTACTTC. Encoded protein: CASSQNYEQYF.

The DNA of the CDR3 is TGTGCCAGCTCACCGCCGTCAGGGCTTGGGGAGCAGTTCTTC. Translating gives CASSPPSGLGEQFF. The rearrangement links TRBV18 to TRBJ2-1, with D possibly TRBD1 on 5 matching bases. Per the germline V gene, CDR1 is KGHSH and CDR2 is LQKENI. V dropped 3 bases and J dropped 10 bases, with 16 bases sitting between them. This CDR3 is built from 14 residues.

DNA for the CDR3: TGCGCCAGCAGCTCAACAGGGGACCTTAGCGGAAACATTCAGTACTTC. Protein product: CASSSTGDLSGNIQYF. The genes are TRBV5-1 and TRBJ2-4; possibly TRBD1 for D (7 bases). CDR3 size: 16 residues. Trimming took 3 bases from V and 6 from J, leaving 19 bases between them. CDR1 is SGHRS, CDR2 YFSETQ, per germline.

The V and J genes are TRBV18 and TRBJ1-6, with unresolved D. Per germline, CDR1 KGHSH and CDR2 LQKENI. The germline V and J ends were trimmed by 1 base and 8 bases, with 15 bases remaining between them. The CDR3 is 16 residues long. CDR3 DNA sequence: TGTGCCAGCTCACCACGGGCAGCGGCTTGGGATTCACCCCTCCACTTT. This sequence encodes CASSPRAAAWDSPLHF.

The chain recombines TRBV6-1 with TRBJ1-5; D possibly corresponds to TRBD1 (6 bases). This CDR3 comprises 15 residues. Germline CDR1 is MNHNS and CDR2 is SASEGT. V lost 3 bases, J lost 3 bases, and 12 bases lay in between. This CDR3 is CASSDGGGPNQPQHF. The CDR3 nucleotides are TGTGCCAGCAGTGACGGGGGGGGGCCCAATCAGCCCCAGCATTTT.

Concerning this clone: Germline is not matched at one junction end, which may reflect a read error. The gene calls are TRBV6-1 and TRBJ2-1, with 9 bases matching TRBD2. The CDR3 runs to 15 residues. Germline-derived CDR1 and CDR2 are MNHNS and SASEGT. In DNA, the CDR3 is TGTGCCAGCAGCTCCGAGACTAGCGGCTACGATGAGCAGTTCTTC. Amino acid sequence: CASSSETSGYDEQFF.

The V and J genes are TRBV11-2 and TRBJ2-7; D is unresolved. This CDR3 has 12 amino acids. The germline CDR1 and CDR2 sequences are SGHAT and FQNNGV. The V end was cut by 1 base, the J end by 3 bases, with 4 bases between. CDR3 amino acids: CASSLAVYEQYF. The CDR3 nucleotides are TGTGCCAGCAGCTTAGCTGTCTACGAGCAGTACTTC.

The V call is TRBV9, the J call TRBJ1-2; D gene uncertain. Trimming shortened V by 0 bases and J by 2 bases, and 8 bases separated the two germline ends. CDR1 is SGDLS and CDR2 is YYNGEE in the germline V gene. This CDR3 has 14 amino acids. In DNA, the CDR3 is TGTGCCAGCAGCGTAGAAGGAGGGAACTATGGCTACACCTTC. Translating it yields CASSVEGGNYGYTF.

The chain couples TRBV18 to TRBJ1-5, with TRBD1 identical over 7 bases. V trimming: 3 bases; J trimming: 8 bases; junction bases outside the gene matches: 4. Germline CDR1 KGHSH, CDR2 LQKENI. The CDR3 runs 13 residues. The CDR3 DNA sequence: TGTGCCAGCTCACCGCGACAGGGTGAGCCCCAGCATTTT. It translates to CASSPRQGEPQHF.

Here the CDR3 DNA reads TGCGCCAGCAGGGGTCCTAGCGGGTACACAGATACGCAGTATTTT. Its translation: CASRGPSGYTDTQYF. The chain combines TRBV5-1 with TRBJ2-3, with TRBD2 matching 8 bases. This CDR3 is built from 15 residues. V gave up 5 bases and J gave up 2 bases; unmatched junction bases: 7. The germline V gene encodes CDR1 SGHRS and CDR2 YFSETQ.

The chain has TRBV4-1 and TRBJ1-2; D ambiguous. Germline assignment: CDR1 MGHRA and CDR2 YSYEKL. This CDR3 spans 14 amino acids. The V end lost 1 base, the J end lost 4 bases, and 10 bases lay between the germline ends. The CDR3 sequence: CASSQVNTFYGYTF. The CDR3 region has the DNA TGCGCCAGCAGCCAAGTAAACACCTTCTATGGCTACACCTTC.

V usage is TRBV7-9 and J usage is TRBJ2-7, with TRBD2 matching over 8 bases. CDR1 and CDR2 from the germline V gene are SEHNR and FQNEAQ (reference sequence). V was clipped by 4 bases and J by 1 base; unmatched bases: 15. The CDR3 has 18 amino acids. CDR3 sequence (DNA): TGTGCCAGCAGCTCCCTCCGTCTCGGAGCGGGGGTATCCTACGAGCAGTACTTC. It codes for CASSSLRLGAGVSYEQYF.

This rearrangement joins TRBV4-2 to TRBJ2-5; a possible D gene is TRBD2 (6 bases). The DNA end is more similar to TRBJ2-7, so the J call may be wrong. This CDR3 has 14 amino acids. Germline V gives CDR1 LGHNA, CDR2 YNFKEQ. The CDR3: CASSPGLGKYEQYF. The CDR3, as DNA: TGTGCCAGCAGCCCGGGACTGGGGAAGTACGAGCAGTACTTC.

J is TRBJ1-6 and V is TRBV19, with D perhaps TRBD1 (6 bases). This CDR3 contains 13 residues. V was cut by 6 bases and J by 7 bases, with 10 bases left in between. Germline values: CDR1 LNHDA, CDR2 SQIVND (reference sequence). CDR3 nucleotide sequence: TGTGCCAGTAGCTCGGACAGCAATTCACCCCTCCACTTT. It is translated as CASSSDSNSPLHF.